The next 2 T cell receptor beta chains were all read from a single sample in a study of cytomegalovirus exposure and HLA in healthy donors. Clones were sequenced by immunoSEQ multiplex PCR, and TCRdb holds only the in-frame ones, with some missing. The sample has 45,000 or so clones; 80% to 95% are singletons. The sample was PBMCs. The receptors derive from a woman between 18 and 29 years old in good health and CMV-seronegative.

V and J are TRBV30 and TRBJ2-7, with TRBD2 as a possible D gene (5 bases). Per germline, CDR1 GTSNPN and CDR2 SVGIG (reference sequence). V lost 0 bases, J lost 3 bases, and 12 bases lay in between. The CDR3 length is 14 residues. The CDR3 region is CAWSVTGILYEQYF. DNA for the CDR3: TGTGCCTGGAGTGTTACCGGGATCCTCTACGAGCAGTACTTC.

The chain employs TRBV5-1 and TRBJ1-1, with 8 bases fitting TRBD1. The V gene's germline CDR1 is SGHRS and CDR2 YFSETQ. CDR3 length: 16 amino acids. The V segment lost 3 bases and the J segment 0 bases; nucleotides outside the gene matches: 7. CDR3 in amino acids: CASSSGQGGLNTEAFF. In DNA form, the CDR3 reads TGCGCCAGCAGCTCCGGACAGGGTGGCTTGAACACTGAAGCTTTCTTT.